The clone carrying this T cell receptor beta chain was seen a handful of times. This sample is part of a study of T cells after yellow fever vaccination. V lost 3 bases to trimming and J lost 11 bases, with 9 bases between them. Germline CDR1 is SGHNT and CDR2 is YYREEE (reference sequence). This CDR3 has 11 amino acids. TCRdb analysed the 5' RACE reads with MiXCR anew, one entry per CDR3 protein. This sample has about 630,000 distinct CDR3 sequences; over 9% occur once, and the top ten carry 15%. The starting material was PBMCs, obtained on the day of the yellow fever booster vaccination. The sequence was obtained from a man aged 25-40 years who received the YFV17D yellow fever vaccine. V gene TRBV5-4 combines with J gene TRBJ2-1; D remains unclear. CDR3 amino acids: CASSSQDKQFF. CDR3 nucleotide sequence: TGTGCCAGCAGCTCTCAGGATAAGCAGTTCTTC.